The T cell receptor (beta chain) described here comes from a study of human T cells and chemical hapten exposure. Noted time point: patch test 3, about 24 weeks after DPC sensitization. Treatment indicated: therapeutic diphenylcyclopropenone sensitization with weekly scalp DPC. Notes on the study in general: Versus controls, significantly more large CDR3 similarity clusters arose from expanded TCRs.

MiXCR, run by TCRdb on the RACE reads, gives a single entry per CDR3 protein. The sample has about 90,000 distinct CDR3 sequences; roughly 11% are singletons. Remarks on this clonotype: Its antigen remains unidentified.

CDR3 length equals 15 residues. Trimming stripped 3 bases from V and 5 bases from J, with 19 bases between. Germline values: CDR1 DFQATT, CDR2 SNEGSKA (reference sequence). Here the sequenced sample was whole blood, taken in connection with sensitization to the hapten diphenylcyclopropenone (DPC). The chain uses TRBV20-1 and TRBJ2-5; TRBD2 might be the D (6 bases). The TCR originated in a woman in her 30s with alopecia areata. Some clones in this sample may be carry-over from other donors' samples. For the CDR3, the DNA is TGCAGTGCTAGGAGTTCGTCTCCCGGGGGTGAGACCCAGTACTTC. Translation: CSARSSSPGGETQYF.